These 26 T cell receptor beta chains were sequenced from one sample in a study of OX40 agonist ivuxolimab in advanced cancers. Some clones are missing from TCRdb's copy, which holds only in-frame ones; the method was immunoSEQ multiplex PCR. This table holds 45,000 to 65,000 clones, roughly nine tenths found once. The sequencing used CD4+ or CD8+ T cells sorted from blood, collected in a trial of the OX40 agonist ivuxolimab. These receptors came from an adult with an advanced solid tumor such as melanoma, head and neck, liver or kidney cancer.

V is TRBV6-1 and J is TRBJ1-1; unclear D gene. Deletions cut 6 bases from V and 1 base from J, with 9 bases between. The CDR3 sequence is 13 residues long. Germline CDR1 and CDR2: MNHNS and SASEGT. CDR3 region: CASSLLGNTEAFF. Written as DNA, the CDR3 is TGTGCCAGCAGCCTCTTAGGGAACACTGAAGCTTTCTTT.

The rearrangement uses TRBV6-6 and TRBJ2-7, with TRBD1 as a possible D gene (6 bases). Trimming took 9 bases from V and 3 from J, leaving 9 bases between them. The CDR3 is 11 amino acids. Germline values: CDR1 MNHNY, CDR2 SVGAGI (reference sequence). CDR3 DNA: TGTGCCAGTGCGGACAGCTACGAGCAGTACTTC. This codes for CASADSYEQYF.

This CDR3 is CASSRIPGLAANEQFF. DNA for the CDR3: TGTGCCAGCAGTCGTATTCCGGGACTAGCAGCCAATGAGCAGTTCTTC. This chain connects TRBV11-3 to TRBJ2-1, with 9 bases aligning to TRBD2. The CDR3 is 16 residues long. V lost 6 bases, J lost 6 bases, and 12 bases stayed unmatched. CDR1 SGHNT and CDR2 YENEEA come from the germline V gene.

This clone was picked up one time. The chain uses TRBV9 and TRBJ1-1; 7 bases agree with TRBD1. Germline CDR1 reads SGDLS; CDR2 reads YYNGEE. The J segment lost 5 bases and the V segment lost 3 bases, leaving 10 bases of the junction unmatched. CDR3 size: 15 residues. CDR3 residues: CASSESTGYLTEAFF. CDR3 DNA sequence: TGTGCCAGCAGCGAGTCGACAGGGTACTTGACTGAAGCTTTCTTT. The full variable domain, rest sourced from reference TRBV9 and TRBJ1-1, is DSGVTQTPKHLITATGQRVTLRCSPRSGDLSVYWYQQSLDQGLQFLIQYYNGEERAKGNILERFSAQQFPDLHSELNLSSLELGDSALYFCASSESTGYLTEAFFGQGTRLTVV.

The chain uses TRBV5-1 and TRBJ1-4; D is uncertain. V was pared by 6 bases and J by 3 bases, with 12 bases between. The germline gives CDR1 SGHRS, CDR2 YFSETQ. The CDR3 has 14 amino acids. CDR3 nucleotides: TGCGCCAGCAAATCGGTCTCGGCTAATGAAAAACTGTTTTTT. Translated: CASKSVSANEKLFF.

This chain uses TRBV5-1 with TRBJ2-5, with D maybe TRBD2 (7 bases). V was cut by 0 bases and J by 1 base, with 13 bases left in between. The CDR3 loop spans 16 amino acids. Germline V lookup: CDR1 SGHRS, CDR2 YFSETQ. CDR3 sequence (DNA): TGCGCCAGCAGCTTGGGGAGTGGGGGGGCCCAAGAGACCCAGTACTTC. Translation: CASSLGSGGAQETQYF.

V is TRBV18 and J is TRBJ1-2; D possibly corresponds to TRBD1 (5 bases). This CDR3 comprises 17 residues. Germline CDR1 is KGHSH and CDR2 is LQKENI. V shed 0 bases and J shed 8 bases, with 22 bases lying between them. The CDR3 reads CASSPPDGVWTSSGYTF. The CDR3 nucleotides are TGTGCCAGCTCACCACCGGATGGAGTGTGGACAAGCTCGGGCTACACCTTC.

The rearrangement uses TRBV7-3 and TRBJ1-2; maybe TRBD1 (5 bases). V was shortened by 5 bases and J by 6 bases, with 10 bases between the two germline ends. This CDR3 region has 12 residues. Germline V gene lookup returns CDR1 SGHTA and CDR2 FQGTGA. In nucleotides, the CDR3 is TGTGCCAGCAGCCTCAGGGTTCATGGCTACACCTTC. Translating gives CASSLRVHGYTF.

The chain recombines TRBV7-2 with TRBJ1-2; no reliable D call. V was cut by 5 bases and J by 3 bases, with 10 bases left in between. This CDR3 has 13 residues. The germline V gene encodes CDR1 SGHTA and CDR2 FQGNSA. DNA for the CDR3: TGTGCCAGCAGCCTTGGATCTGACTATGGCTACACCTTC. Translating it yields CASSLGSDYGYTF.

The V and J genes are TRBV7-6 and TRBJ2-7; the D gene is possibly TRBD1 (5 bases). Trimming took 4 bases from V and 0 from J, leaving 13 bases between them. CDR3 size: 15 residues. Germline V gene sequence: CDR1 SGHVS, CDR2 FNYEAQ. Here the CDR3 DNA reads TGTGCCAGCAGCTCTTATCTTCAGGGCTCCTACGAGCAGTACTTC. Translating gives CASSSYLQGSYEQYF.

The genes are TRBV29-1 and TRBJ1-1; possibly TRBD1 for D (5 bases). The V end was cut by 8 bases, the J end by 6 bases, with 13 bases between. CDR3 length: 11 amino acids. Germline V gives CDR1 SQVTM, CDR2 ANQGSEA. CDR3 loop: CSTGRGPEAFF. CDR3 coding DNA: TGCAGCACCGGACGGGGACCTGAAGCTTTCTTT.

The chain couples TRBV11-2 to TRBJ1-5; 11 bases are a match to TRBD1. With 5 bases clipped from V and 4 bases from J, the junction kept 7 bases outside the gene matches. Germline CDR1 reads SGHAT; CDR2 reads FQNNGV. CDR3 length: 16 amino acids. The CDR3 DNA reads as TGTGCCAGCAGCCCGCGGACAGGGGGCTTGAATCAGCCCCAGCATTTT. This encodes CASSPRTGGLNQPQHF.

This chain connects TRBV19 to TRBJ1-2; D is unresolved. The germline V and J ends were trimmed by 5 bases and 7 bases, with 17 bases remaining between them. CDR1 is LNHDA, CDR2 SQIVND, per germline (reference sequence). The CDR3 sequence is 14 residues long. CDR3 amino acids: CASSLRSEDAGYTF. CDR3 in DNA: TGTGCCAGTAGTCTTCGGTCGGAGGACGCTGGCTACACCTTC.

The CDR3 region has the DNA TGTGCCAGCACCCCCTCGAAGTGGGGGAACACTGAAGCTTTCTTT. Protein: CASTPSKWGNTEAFF. The chain is built from TRBV28 and TRBJ1-1; no clear D gene. The CDR3 totals 15 residues. Trimming cost V 7 bases and J 1 base, with 16 bases left between them. Germline values: CDR1 MDHEN, CDR2 SYDVKM.

This chain connects TRBV5-5 to TRBJ2-7; a weak D match, TRBD1 (6 bases). V was pared by 3 bases and J by 2 bases, with 18 bases between. Germline CDR1 is SGHKS and CDR2 is YYEKEE (reference sequence). The CDR3 consists of 16 residues. Here the CDR3 DNA reads TGTGCCAGCAGCTGGGCCGGGACATCGAATCCCTACGAGCAGTACTTC. It translates to CASSWAGTSNPYEQYF. Full variable domain (missing parts from reference TRBV5-5 and TRBJ2-7): DAGVTQSPTHLIKTRGQQVTLRCSPISGHKSVSWYQQVLGQGPQFIFQYYEKEERGRGNFPDRFSARQFPNYSSELNVNALLLGDSALYLCASSWAGTSNPYEQYFGPGTRLTVT.

This clone has only a few counts. DNA for the CDR3: TGTGCCAGCAGGCAGATCGTGGACAATTCACCCCTCCACTTT. It yields the protein CASRQIVDNSPLHF. The chain combines TRBV2 with TRBJ1-6; D unresolved. With 6 bases removed from V and 7 bases from J, the gap between germline ends came to 13 bases. Germline V gene lookup returns CDR1 SNHLY and CDR2 FYNNEI. The CDR3 has 14 amino acids.

The genes are TRBV5-1 and TRBJ1-2, with D possibly matching TRBD1 (5 bases). CDR1 and CDR2 (germline): SGHRS, YFSETQ. The CDR3 runs to 16 residues. The V end was cut by 0 bases, the J end by 2 bases, with 14 bases between. The CDR3 bases are TGCGCCAGCAGCTTGGCCGGGACGCAACTCAACTATGGCTACACCTTC. This gives the protein CASSLAGTQLNYGYTF.

The chain is built from TRBV10-1 and TRBJ2-3, with D possibly being TRBD1 (6 bases). V lost 3 bases, J lost 3 bases, and 13 bases lay in between. The germline gives CDR1 WNHNN, CDR2 SYGVQD (reference sequence). The CDR3 spans 15 residues. For the CDR3, the DNA is TGCGCCAGCAGTGACCCCCGGCAGGGGACAGATACGCAGTATTTT. It yields the protein CASSDPRQGTDTQYF.

This clone was counted once. The chain carries TRBV28 and TRBJ1-2; D uncertain. This CDR3 spans 14 amino acids. Trimming removed 3 bases at V and 2 bases at J, with 10 bases between. Germline V CDR1 and CDR2: MDHEN, SYDVKM. Here the CDR3 reads CASSFVRGNYGYTF. CDR3 nucleotide sequence: TGTGCCAGCAGTTTTGTCCGGGGAAACTATGGCTACACCTTC.

The chain is built from TRBV5-1 and TRBJ2-1, with D perhaps being TRBD1 or TRBD2 (5 bases each). The CDR3 consists of 13 residues. Trimming cost V 4 bases and J 6 bases, with 11 bases left between them. CDR1 and CDR2 from the germline V gene are SGHRS and YFSETQ. The CDR3 loop reads CASSQGVSNEQFF. In DNA form, the CDR3 reads TGCGCCAGCAGCCAGGGAGTTTCCAATGAGCAGTTCTTC.

The V call is TRBV28, the J call TRBJ2-7; D remains unclear. This CDR3 region has 11 residues. Germline V gives CDR1 MDHEN, CDR2 SYDVKM. V lost 4 bases and J lost 3, with 4 bases in between. CDR3 sequence (DNA): TGTGCCAGCAGTTCCCTCTACGAGCAGTACTTC. Translating it yields CASSSLYEQYF.

The rearrangement links TRBV2 to TRBJ2-7; D is perhaps TRBD1 (5 bases). Germline V CDR1 and CDR2: SNHLY, FYNNEI. The CDR3 runs 11 residues. V was cut by 7 bases and J by 11 bases, with 15 bases left in between. The DNA of the CDR3 is TGTGCCAGCAAAGCAGGGTTCCAGGAGTACTTC. It codes for CASKAGFQEYF.

The chain links TRBV11-2 to TRBJ2-2; unclear D gene. V shed 3 bases and J shed 2 bases, with 7 bases lying between them. The CDR3 totals 14 residues. The germline CDR1 and CDR2 sequences are SGHAT and FQNNGV. The CDR3 protein is CASSFQRNTGELFF. The CDR3 DNA follows: TGTGCCAGCAGCTTCCAGCGAAACACCGGGGAGCTGTTTTTT.

J is TRBJ1-3 and V is TRBV9; no clear D gene. V was shortened by 3 bases and J by 3 bases, with 7 bases between the two germline ends. The CDR3 has 13 amino acids. Germline values: CDR1 SGDLS, CDR2 YYNGEE. The CDR3 spells CASSGVIGNTIYF. The CDR3 DNA sequence: TGTGCCAGCAGCGGAGTAATTGGAAACACCATATATTTT.

This clone occurred a few times. CDR3 amino acids: CASSRYGGSNTEAFF. CDR3 nucleotide sequence: TGTGCCAGCAGCCGCTATGGGGGATCGAACACTGAAGCTTTCTTT. V gene TRBV11-1 combines with J gene TRBJ1-1; tentatively, D is TRBD1 (5 bases). V lost 5 bases to trimming and J lost 1 base, with 14 bases between them. This CDR3 comprises 15 residues. Germline V gives CDR1 SGHAT, CDR2 FQDESV (reference sequence).

The chain combines TRBV6-6 with TRBJ1-6; no reliable D call. CDR1 and CDR2 from the germline V gene are MNHNY and SVGAGI (reference sequence). This CDR3 has 15 residues. V dropped 0 bases and J dropped 12 bases, with 15 bases sitting between them. CDR3 residues: CASSYSIGSELPLHF. DNA for the CDR3: TGTGCCAGCAGTTACTCGATAGGTTCGGAGCTACCCCTCCACTTT.